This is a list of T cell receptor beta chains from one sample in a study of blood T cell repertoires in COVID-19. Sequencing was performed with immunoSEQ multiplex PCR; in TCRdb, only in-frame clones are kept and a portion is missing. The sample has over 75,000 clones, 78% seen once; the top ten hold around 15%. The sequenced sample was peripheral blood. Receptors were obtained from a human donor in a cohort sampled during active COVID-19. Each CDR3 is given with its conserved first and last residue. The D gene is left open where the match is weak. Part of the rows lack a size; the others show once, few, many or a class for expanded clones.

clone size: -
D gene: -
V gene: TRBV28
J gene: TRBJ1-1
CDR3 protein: CASTEGGSNTEAFF
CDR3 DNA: TGTGCCAGCACGGAGGGGGGGTCCAACACTGAAGCTTTCTTT

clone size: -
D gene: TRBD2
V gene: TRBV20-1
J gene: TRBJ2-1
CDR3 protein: CSATESGIDYNEQFF
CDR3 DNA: TGCAGTGCTACTGAGAGCGGGATCGACTACAATGAGCAGTTCTTC

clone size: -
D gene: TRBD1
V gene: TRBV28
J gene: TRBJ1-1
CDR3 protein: CASSRSDRGNTEAFF
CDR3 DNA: TGTGCCAGCAGCCGGAGTGACAGGGGGAACACTGAAGCTTTCTTT

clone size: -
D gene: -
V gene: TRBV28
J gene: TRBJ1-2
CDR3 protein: CASTPLSNYGYTF
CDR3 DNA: TGTGCCAGCACCCCTTTATCTAACTATGGCTACACCTTC

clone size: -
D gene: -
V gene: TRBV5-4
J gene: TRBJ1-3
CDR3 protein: CASSMDISGNTIYF
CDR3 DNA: TGTGCCAGCAGCATGGACATCTCTGGAAACACCATATATTTT

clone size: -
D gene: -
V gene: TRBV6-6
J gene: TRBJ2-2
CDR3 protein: CASSYHQLPNTGELFF
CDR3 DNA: TGTGCCAGCAGTTACCACCAACTACCGAACACCGGGGAGCTGTTTTTT

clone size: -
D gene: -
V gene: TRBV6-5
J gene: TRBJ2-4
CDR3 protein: CASAQGMAKNIQYF
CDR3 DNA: TGTGCCTCGGCCCAGGGTATGGCCAAAAACATTCAGTACTTC

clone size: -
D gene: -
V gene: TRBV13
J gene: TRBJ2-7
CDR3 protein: CASSYHGSSYEQYF
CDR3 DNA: TGTGCCAGCAGCTACCACGGGAGCTCCTACGAGCAGTACTTC

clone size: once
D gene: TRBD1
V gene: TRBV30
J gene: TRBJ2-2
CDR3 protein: CAWRMTGATGELFF
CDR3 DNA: TGTGCCTGGAGGATGACAGGGGCCACCGGGGAGCTGTTTTTT

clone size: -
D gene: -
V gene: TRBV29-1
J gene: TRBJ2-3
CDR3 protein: CSVDRASTDTQYF
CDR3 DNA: TGCAGCGTTGACAGGGCTAGCACAGATACGCAGTATTTT

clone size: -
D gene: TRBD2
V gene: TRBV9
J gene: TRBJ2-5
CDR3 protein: CASSVVAGPWETQYF
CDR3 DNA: TGTGCCAGCAGCGTAGTAGCGGGGCCCTGGGAGACCCAGTACTTC

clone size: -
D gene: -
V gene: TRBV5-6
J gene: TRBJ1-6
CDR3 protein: CASSLAGQDNSPLHF
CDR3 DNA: TGTGCCAGCAGCTTGGCTGGGCAGGATAATTCACCCCTCCACTTT

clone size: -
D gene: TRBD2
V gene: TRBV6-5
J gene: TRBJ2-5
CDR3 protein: CASSYSGGEGETQYF
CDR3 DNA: TGTGCCAGCAGTTATAGCGGGGGGGAAGGAGAGACCCAGTACTTC

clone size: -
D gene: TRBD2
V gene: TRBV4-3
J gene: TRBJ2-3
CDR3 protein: CASSPSGGSTDTQYF
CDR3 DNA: TGCGCCAGCAGCCCTAGCGGAGGGAGCACAGATACGCAGTATTTT

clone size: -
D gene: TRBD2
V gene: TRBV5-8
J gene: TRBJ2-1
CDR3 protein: CASSPGTSGYNEQFF
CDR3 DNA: TGTGCCAGCAGCCCGGGGACTAGCGGCTACAATGAGCAGTTCTTC

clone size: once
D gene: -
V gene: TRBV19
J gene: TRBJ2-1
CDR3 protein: CASSIASSLDEQFF
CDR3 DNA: TGTGCCAGTAGTATAGCTAGTAGCTTAGATGAGCAGTTCTTC

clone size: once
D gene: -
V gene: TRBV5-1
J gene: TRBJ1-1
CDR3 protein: CASSYVGVNTEAFF
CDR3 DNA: TGCGCCAGCAGCTATGTTGGAGTGAACACTGAAGCTTTCTTT

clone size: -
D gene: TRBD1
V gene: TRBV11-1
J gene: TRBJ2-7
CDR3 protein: CASSQDRGPGNEQYF
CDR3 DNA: TGTGCCAGCAGCCAGGACAGGGGTCCAGGGAACGAGCAGTACTTC

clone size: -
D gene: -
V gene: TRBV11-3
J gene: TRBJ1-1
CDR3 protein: CASSLRRGMYTEAFF
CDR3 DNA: TGTGCCAGCAGCCTAAGGCGGGGGATGTACACTGAAGCTTTCTTT

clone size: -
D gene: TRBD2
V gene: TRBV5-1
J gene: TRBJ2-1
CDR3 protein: CASSPPTSGDYSYNEQFF
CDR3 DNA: TGCGCCAGCAGCCCTCCTACTAGCGGGGACTACTCCTACAATGAGCAGTTCTTC

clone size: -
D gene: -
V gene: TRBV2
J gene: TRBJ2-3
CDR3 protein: CASSASGGDTQYF
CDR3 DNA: TGTGCCAGCAGTGCGTCAGGTGGGGATACGCAGTATTTT

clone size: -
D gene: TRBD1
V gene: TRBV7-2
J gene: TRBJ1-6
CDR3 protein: CASSSRQGVNSPLHF
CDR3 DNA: TGTGCCAGCAGCTCGAGACAGGGCGTAAATTCACCCCTCCACTTT

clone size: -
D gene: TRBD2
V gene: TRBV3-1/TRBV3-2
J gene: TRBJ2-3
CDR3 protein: CASSQVLRREGPDTQYF
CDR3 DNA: TGTGCCAGCAGCCAAGTCCTGAGGCGGGAGGGCCCAGATACGCAGTATTTT

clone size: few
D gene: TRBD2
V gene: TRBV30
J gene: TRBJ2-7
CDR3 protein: CAWGPAGTTLSEQYF
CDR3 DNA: TGTGCCTGGGGCCCTGCCGGGACTACGCTCTCCGAGCAGTACTTC

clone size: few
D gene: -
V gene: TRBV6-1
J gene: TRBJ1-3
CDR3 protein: CASSEAAGTYSGNTIYF
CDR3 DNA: TGTGCCAGCAGTGAAGCGGCAGGCACTTACTCTGGAAACACCATATATTTT

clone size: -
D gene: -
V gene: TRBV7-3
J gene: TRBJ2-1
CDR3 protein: CASSAEPRGSNEQFF
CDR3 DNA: TGTGCCAGCAGCGCCGAACCCCGGGGAAGCAATGAGCAGTTCTTC

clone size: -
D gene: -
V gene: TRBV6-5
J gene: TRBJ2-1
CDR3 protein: CASSLLGGGYNEQFF
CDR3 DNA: TGTGCCAGCAGCCTTCTCGGGGGAGGCTACAATGAGCAGTTCTTC

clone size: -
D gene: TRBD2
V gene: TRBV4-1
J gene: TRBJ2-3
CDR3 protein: CASSQQRGRGDTQYF
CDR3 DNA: TGCGCCAGCAGCCAGCAGCGGGGGAGAGGAGATACGCAGTATTTT

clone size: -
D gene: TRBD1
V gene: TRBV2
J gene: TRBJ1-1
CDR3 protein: CASSAGQVNTEAFF
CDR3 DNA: TGTGCCAGCAGTGCCGGACAGGTGAACACTGAAGCTTTCTTT

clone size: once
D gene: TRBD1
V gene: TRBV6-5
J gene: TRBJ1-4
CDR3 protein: CASSSWGQGLGEKLFF
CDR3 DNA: TGTGCCAGCAGTTCCTGGGGACAGGGGCTTGGGGAAAAACTGTTTTTT

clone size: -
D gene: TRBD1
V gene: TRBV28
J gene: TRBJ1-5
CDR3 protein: CASSRTGGHQPQHF
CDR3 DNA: TGTGCCAGCAGTAGAACAGGGGGCCATCAGCCCCAGCATTTT

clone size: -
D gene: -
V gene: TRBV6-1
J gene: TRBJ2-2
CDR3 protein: CASSEIAPGNTGELFF
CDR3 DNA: TGTGCCAGCAGTGAAATTGCGCCAGGGAACACCGGGGAGCTGTTTTTT

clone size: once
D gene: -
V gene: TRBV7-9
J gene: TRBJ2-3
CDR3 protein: CASSSSSQGQYF
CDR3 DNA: TGTGCCAGCAGCTCGAGCTCCCAGGGGCAGTATTTT

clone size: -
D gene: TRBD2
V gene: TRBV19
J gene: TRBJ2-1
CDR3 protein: CASSFLAGGLGEQFF
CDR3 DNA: TGTGCCAGTAGTTTTCTAGCGGGAGGACTAGGGGAGCAGTTCTTC

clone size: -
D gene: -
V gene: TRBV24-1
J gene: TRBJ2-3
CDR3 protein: CATSDGQKSTDTQYF
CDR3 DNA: TGTGCCACCAGTGACGGACAGAAAAGCACAGATACGCAGTATTTT

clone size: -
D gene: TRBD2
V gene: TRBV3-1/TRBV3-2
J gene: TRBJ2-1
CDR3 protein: CASSITSGGYNEQFF
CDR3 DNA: TGTGCCAGCAGTATTACTAGCGGGGGGTACAATGAGCAGTTCTTC

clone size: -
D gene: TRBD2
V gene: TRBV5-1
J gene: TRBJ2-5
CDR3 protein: CASSLGLAGGVETQYF
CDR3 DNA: TGCGCCAGCAGCTTGGGGCTAGCGGGGGGTGTGGAGACCCAGTACTTC

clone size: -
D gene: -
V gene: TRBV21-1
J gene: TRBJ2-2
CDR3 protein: CASSKVAGRTGELFF
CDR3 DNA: TGTGCCAGCAGCAAAGTTGCAGGGCGAACCGGGGAGCTGTTTTTT

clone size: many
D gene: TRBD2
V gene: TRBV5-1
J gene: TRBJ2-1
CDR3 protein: CASANLTSGDYNEQFF
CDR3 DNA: TGCGCCAGCGCGAACTTGACTAGCGGGGACTACAATGAGCAGTTCTTC

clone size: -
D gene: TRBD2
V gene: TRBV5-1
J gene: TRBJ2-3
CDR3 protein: CASSPTSFSTDTQYF
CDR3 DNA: TGCGCCAGCAGCCCGACTAGCTTTAGCACAGATACGCAGTATTTT

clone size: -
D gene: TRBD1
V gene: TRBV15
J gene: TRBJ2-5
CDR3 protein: CATSRDRGPETQYF
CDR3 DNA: TGTGCCACCAGCCGGGACAGGGGACCAGAGACCCAGTACTTC

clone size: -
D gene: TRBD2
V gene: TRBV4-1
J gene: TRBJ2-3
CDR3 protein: CASSPGGNTQYF
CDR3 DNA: TGCGCCAGCAGCCCGGGGGGAAATACGCAGTATTTT

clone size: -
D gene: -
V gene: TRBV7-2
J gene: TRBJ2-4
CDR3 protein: CASSGLGGTKNIQYF
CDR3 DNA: TGTGCCAGCAGCGGCCTTGGGGGGACCAAAAACATTCAGTACTTC

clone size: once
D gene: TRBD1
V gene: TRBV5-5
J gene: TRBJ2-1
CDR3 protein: CASSGPDRGYEQFF
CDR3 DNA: TGTGCCAGCAGCGGGCCGGACAGGGGCTATGAGCAGTTCTTC

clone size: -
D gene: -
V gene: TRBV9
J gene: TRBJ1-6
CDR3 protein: CASSVGDTSYNSPLHF
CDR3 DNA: TGTGCCAGCAGCGTAGGGGACACCTCCTATAATTCACCCCTCCACTTT

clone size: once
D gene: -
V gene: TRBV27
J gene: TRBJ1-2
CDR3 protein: CASSLAGQYGYTF
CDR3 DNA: TGTGCCAGCAGTTTAGCGGGCCAGTATGGCTACACCTTC

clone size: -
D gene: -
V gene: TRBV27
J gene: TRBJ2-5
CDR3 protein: CASRKWGEGAQETQYF
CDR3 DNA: TGTGCCAGCAGGAAATGGGGGGAAGGGGCCCAAGAGACCCAGTACTTC

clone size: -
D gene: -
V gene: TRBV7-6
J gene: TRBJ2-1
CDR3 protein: CASSVSVSSYNEQFF
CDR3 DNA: TGTGCCAGCAGCGTTAGCGTAAGCTCCTACAATGAGCAGTTCTTC

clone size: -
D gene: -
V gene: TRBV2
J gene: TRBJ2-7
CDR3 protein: CASRARVGQQYF
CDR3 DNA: TGTGCCAGCAGGGCCAGGGTCGGGCAGCAGTACTTC

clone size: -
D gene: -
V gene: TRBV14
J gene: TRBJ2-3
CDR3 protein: CASSQYERALADTQYF
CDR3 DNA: TGTGCCAGCAGCCAATACGAGCGAGCGTTAGCGGATACGCAGTATTTT

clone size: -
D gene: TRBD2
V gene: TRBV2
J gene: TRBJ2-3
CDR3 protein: CASKIYRGLAGVTDTQYF
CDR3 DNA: TGTGCCAGCAAGATTTATAGGGGACTAGCGGGAGTCACAGATACGCAGTATTTT

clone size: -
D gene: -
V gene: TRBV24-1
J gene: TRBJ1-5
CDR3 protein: CATASSADQPQHF
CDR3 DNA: TGTGCCACCGCATCCAGCGCGGATCAGCCCCAGCATTTT

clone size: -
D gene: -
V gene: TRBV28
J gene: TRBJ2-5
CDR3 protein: CASSVEGWGETQYF
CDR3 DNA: TGTGCCAGCAGCGTGGAGGGCTGGGGAGAGACCCAGTACTTC